These T cell receptor beta chains were read from a single sample in a study of regulatory T cells in long-lasting Graves disease. TCRdb itself ran the multiplex PCR reads through MiXCR, one entry per CDR3 protein. The sample includes about 470,000 distinct CDR3 sequences, roughly 21% of them seen just once. The material sequenced was peripheral blood mononuclear cells (PBMCs), taken when the disease was refractory, from a patient treated with antithyroid drugs. The receptor source for this set is a female donor with Graves disease. CDR3s include the opening cysteine and the closing phenylalanine or tryptophan. A D gene is named only where the DNA matches it firmly. Only part of the rows carry a size: once, few, many, or a class if the clone is expanded.

D	V	J	size	CDR3	DNA
-	TRBV20-1	TRBJ2-5	-	CSATIRGWETQYF	TGCAGTGCGACAATCCGGGGATGGGAGACCCAGTACTTC
-	TRBV7-2	TRBJ2-5	many	CASSQGRGETQYF	TGTGCCAGCAGCCAAGGGCGGGGAGAGACCCAGTACTTC
-	TRBV24-1	TRBJ2-3	many	CATSDLAGAGGTDTQYF	TGTGCCACCAGTGATTTAGCAGGGGCAGGGGGCACAGATACGCAGTATTTT
TRBD2	TRBV28	TRBJ2-7	many	CASTFSGNEQYF	TGTGCCAGCACCTTTAGCGGGAACGAGCAGTACTTC
-	TRBV24-1	TRBJ2-2	many	CATSGRARNTGELFF	TGTGCCACCAGTGGTAGGGCCCGGAACACCGGGGAGCTGTTTTTT
TRBD2	TRBV7-8	TRBJ2-2	many	CASSFPMSGGRTGELFF	TGTGCCAGCAGCTTTCCTATGAGCGGGGGGCGGACCGGGGAGCTGTTTTTT
TRBD1	TRBV11-3	TRBJ1-4	many	CASSPRTGEDNEKLFF	TGTGCCAGCAGCCCAAGGACAGGGGAGGATAATGAAAAACTGTTTTTT
-	TRBV5-1	TRBJ2-7	-	CASSLDPPTTYEQYF	TGCGCCAGCAGCTTGGATCCCCCCACGACCTACGAGCAGTACTTC
-	TRBV29-1	TRBJ1-5	few	CSVGGEAGSNQPQHF	TGCAGCGTTGGAGGGGAGGCGGGTAGCAATCAGCCCCAGCATTTT
TRBD2	TRBV3-1	TRBJ2-5	many	CASSHTGTSGRRETQYF	TGTGCCAGCAGCCATACCGGGACTAGCGGGAGAAGGGAGACCCAGTACTTC
-	TRBV27	TRBJ2-2	many	CASSMGSHTGELFF	TGTGCCAGCAGTATGGGCAGTCACACCGGGGAGCTGTTTTTT
TRBD1	TRBV19	TRBJ1-1	-	CASTRQGGGTEAFF	TGTGCCAGCACTCGACAGGGCGGTGGCACTGAAGCTTTCTTT
-	TRBV11-2	TRBJ2-1	-	CASSLVARGPYNEQFF	TGTGCCAGCAGCTTAGTTGCGCGGGGACCCTACAATGAGCAGTTCTTC
-	TRBV19	TRBJ1-3	few	CASTAGRSGNTIYF	TGTGCCAGTACCGCAGGTCGCTCTGGAAACACCATATATTTT
-	TRBV5-1	TRBJ1-2	many	CASSLGTDNNYGYTF	TGCGCCAGCAGCTTGGGGACAGACAATAACTATGGCTACACCTTC
-	TRBV29-1	TRBJ2-5	many	CSAGELRLGETQYF	TGCAGCGCTGGGGAACTACGGCTTGGCGAGACCCAGTACTTC
TRBD2	TRBV19	TRBJ2-4	few	CASSTARGDRNIQYF	TGTGCCAGTAGTACCGCTCGGGGGGATAGAAACATTCAGTACTTC
TRBD1	TRBV5-5	TRBJ1-2	-	CASSGQGAGGGYTF	TGTGCCAGCAGCGGACAGGGGGCTGGAGGTGGCTACACCTTC
-	TRBV9	TRBJ2-4	-	CASSVAGETGRNIQYF	TGTGCCAGCAGCGTAGCTGGGGAGACAGGACGAAACATTCAGTACTTC
TRBD1	TRBV6-2/TRBV6-3	TRBJ1-2	many	CASSSRGQPNYGYTF	TGTGCCAGCAGTTCCCGGGGACAGCCTAACTATGGCTACACCTTC
-	TRBV6-5	TRBJ1-2	many	CASSSNQKTGRQRNYGYTF	TGTGCCAGCAGTTCCAATCAAAAGACGGGCCGTCAGAGAAACTATGGCTACACCTTC
-	TRBV7-9	TRBJ1-1	-	CASSSPGPPEAEAFF	TGTGCCAGCAGTTCCCCGGGACCACCAGAGGCTGAAGCTTTCTTT
-	TRBV24-1	TRBJ2-2	few	CATSDSGLGTGELFF	TGTGCCACCAGTGATTCAGGGCTCGGCACCGGGGAGCTGTTTTTT
-	TRBV6-1	TRBJ2-1	many	CASNNGNGEQFF	TGTGCCAGCAATAACGGGAATGGTGAGCAGTTCTTC